The 10 T cell receptor beta chains presented below share a single source sample, sequenced in a study of control samples from healthy donors and cancer patients. Generated by immunoSEQ multiplex PCR, the TCRdb table keeps only in-frame clones and is missing some. The repertoire includes tens of thousands of clones, approximately 95% of them detected once, and under 2% sits in the top ten. Sequencing used blood. The receptor source for this set is a woman under 40 in good health.

The chain joins TRBV20-1 to TRBJ1-6; no clear D gene. The CDR3 extends over 14 amino acids. The V gene lost 3 bases and the J gene lost 8 bases, with 14 bases spanning the gap. The germline V gene encodes CDR1 DFQATT and CDR2 SNEGSKA (reference sequence). Here the CDR3 DNA reads TGCAGTGCTAGTCCTTCGGTGTTGGATTCACCCCTCCACTTT. Translated: CSASPSVLDSPLHF.

The CDR3 reads CASSNQPNTEAFF. CDR3 sequence (DNA): TGTGCCAGCAGCAACCAACCGAACACTGAAGCTTTCTTT. This chain connects TRBV7-3 to TRBJ1-1; no reliable D call. Germline CDR1 reads SGHTA; CDR2 reads FQGTGA. The CDR3 extends over 13 amino acids. Between the trimmed V and J ends, which lost 5 bases and 1 base, there was a span of 8 bases. Combining the CDR3 with reference TRBV7-3 and TRBJ1-1 gives the whole variable domain GAGVSQTPSNKVTEKGKYVELRCDPISGHTALYWYRQSLGQGPEFLIYFQGTGAADDSGLPNDRFFAVRPEGSVSTLKIQRTERGDSAVYLCASSNQPNTEAFFGQGTRLTVV.

This sequence joins TRBV25-1 and TRBJ1-5; D unresolved. V was shortened by 5 bases and J by 3 bases, with 11 bases between the two germline ends. Germline V gene lookup returns CDR1 MGHDK and CDR2 SYGVNS. There are 14 residues in the CDR3. Written as DNA, the CDR3 is TGTGCCAGCAGTAGCGGAGGTATCAATCAGCCCCAGCATTTT. Translating gives CASSSGGINQPQHF.

The chain combines TRBV4-1 with TRBJ1-2, with D possibly matching TRBD1 (5 bases). Germline V lookup: CDR1 MGHRA, CDR2 YSYEKL. V gave up 0 bases and J gave up 3 bases, with 23 bases separating them. This CDR3 has 19 residues. CDR3 amino acids: CASSQDSNSGDSRDYGYTF. Written as DNA, the CDR3 is TGCGCCAGCAGCCAAGATAGTAATTCCGGGGACTCCCGGGACTATGGCTACACCTTC.

This chain uses TRBV7-2 with TRBJ2-7, with 8 nucleotides matching TRBD1. The J segment lost 2 bases and the V segment lost 5 bases, leaving 11 bases of the junction unmatched. This CDR3 spans 16 amino acids. Germline CDR1 and CDR2: SGHTA and FQGNSA. CDR3 nucleotide sequence: TGTGCCAGCAGCCTTGATACAGGGGGGACGGCCTACGAGCAGTACTTC. Its translation: CASSLDTGGTAYEQYF.

The chain joins TRBV6-5 to TRBJ1-5; tentatively, D is TRBD1 (5 bases). Germline CDR1 reads MNHEY; CDR2 reads SVGAGI. The V end lost 8 bases, the J end lost 6 bases, and 20 bases lay between the germline ends. The CDR3 is 15 amino acids. Written as DNA, the CDR3 is TGTGCCAGCGCGCCCCAGGGCGGGATAGGTCAGCCCCAGCATTTT. Translation: CASAPQGGIGQPQHF.

The V call is TRBV25-1, the J call TRBJ2-1; D unresolved. V was cut by 4 bases and J by 5 bases, with 3 bases left in between. This CDR3 has 11 amino acids. Germline V gene lookup returns CDR1 MGHDK and CDR2 SYGVNS. The CDR3 region is CASSAHNEQFF. CDR3 nucleotide sequence: TGTGCCAGCAGTGCACACAATGAGCAGTTCTTC.

The sample holds one count of this clone. The V and J genes are TRBV10-3 and TRBJ1-1, with 7 positions matching TRBD1. Trimming cost V 4 bases and J 0 bases; bases outside gene matches: 2. Germline assignment: CDR1 ENHRY and CDR2 SYGVKD. The CDR3 runs 14 residues. The CDR3 is CAISGQGMNTEAFF. CDR3 sequence (DNA): TGTGCCATCAGTGGACAGGGCATGAACACTGAAGCTTTCTTT.

The gene calls are TRBV27 and TRBJ2-1, with TRBD1 matching over 9 bases. The CDR3 runs to 14 residues. J was trimmed by 3 bases and V by 6 bases; bases with no gene match: 3. Germline CDR1 MNHEY, CDR2 SMNVEV (reference sequence). The CDR3 region is CASRRDRDYNEQFF. CDR3 nucleotides: TGTGCCAGCAGAAGGGACAGGGACTACAATGAGCAGTTCTTC.

The rearrangement joins TRBV7-9 to TRBJ2-5, with TRBD1 matching over 11 bases. Trimming at V came to 5 bases and at J to 5 bases, leaving 10 bases not matched to a gene. Germline CDR1 reads SEHNR; CDR2 reads FQNEAQ (reference sequence). The CDR3 extends over 16 amino acids. The CDR3 DNA reads TGTGCCAGCAGCCGATCCGGGACAGGGGGAATGGAGACCCAGTACTTC. It translates to CASSRSGTGGMETQYF.